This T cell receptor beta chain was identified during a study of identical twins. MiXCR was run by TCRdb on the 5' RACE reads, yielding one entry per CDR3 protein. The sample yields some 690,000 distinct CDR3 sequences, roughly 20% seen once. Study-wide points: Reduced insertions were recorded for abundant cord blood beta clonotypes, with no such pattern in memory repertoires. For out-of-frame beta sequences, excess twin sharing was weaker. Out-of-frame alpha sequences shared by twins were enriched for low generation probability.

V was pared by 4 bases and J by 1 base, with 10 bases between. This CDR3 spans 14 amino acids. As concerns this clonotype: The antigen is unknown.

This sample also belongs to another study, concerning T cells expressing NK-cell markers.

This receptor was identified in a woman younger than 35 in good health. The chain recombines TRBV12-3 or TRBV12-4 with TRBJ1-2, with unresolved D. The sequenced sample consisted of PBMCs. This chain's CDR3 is CASSSVSDNYGYTF. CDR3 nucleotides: TGTGCCAGCAGTTCCGTCAGTGATAACTATGGCTACACCTTC.